The present entry profiles one T cell receptor beta chain with its context. What it recognizes is unknown. These data are taken from a study of early T cells in non-severe SARS-CoV-2 infection. Findings of the study overall: Lookups in VDJdb leaned toward anti-spike CD8 responses and missed private and CD4 specificities.

Via MiXCR, TCRdb re-called the 5' RACE reads, giving one row per CDR3 protein. The sample includes 40,000 or so distinct CDR3 sequences, 6.1% of them seen just once. V shed 5 bases, J shed 3 bases, and the junction held 8 bases outside the gene matches. The germline gives CDR1 MDHEN, CDR2 SYDVKM. CDR3 size: 15 residues. The chain employs TRBV28 and TRBJ2-7; 9 bases match TRBD2. This clonotype originated in an adult who was a healthcare worker with PCR-confirmed SARS-CoV-2 infection or an uninfected control (not recorded which). Sequenced input: whole blood. The CDR3 coding sequence is TGTGCCAGCAGTCCAAGCGGGGGGACAGTCTACGAGCAGTACTTC. Encoded protein: CASSPSGGTVYEQYF.